This T cell receptor beta chain was identified in a study of shared clonotypes between healthy human individuals. Germline loops: CDR1 MDHEN, CDR2 SYDVKM. This CDR3 spans 19 amino acids. The J segment lost 3 bases and the V segment lost 10 bases, leaving 21 bases of the junction unmatched. Only CD45RO-negative cells positively selected for CCR7 counted as naive CD8 cells, so terminally differentiated effector memory CD45RA+ cells were excluded. Donors were Caucasian adults residing in Nashville, Tennessee, USA. This was a deep-level run. Data came from immunoSEQ multiplex PCR; TCRdb stores just in-frame clones and leaves some out. The data contain 2 million or so clones, just under 95% of them singletons.

The J gene is TRBJ1-2, the V gene TRBV28; 12 nucleotides agree with TRBD1. Material: naive CD8+ T cells sorted from blood. This TCR came from a man aged 18-30 years in good health. CDR3 bases: TGTGCCACCAAAAAGGGGCACCGGGACAGGGGGCTTTTTGACTATGGCTACACCTTC. Translation gives CATKKGHRDRGLFDYGYTF.